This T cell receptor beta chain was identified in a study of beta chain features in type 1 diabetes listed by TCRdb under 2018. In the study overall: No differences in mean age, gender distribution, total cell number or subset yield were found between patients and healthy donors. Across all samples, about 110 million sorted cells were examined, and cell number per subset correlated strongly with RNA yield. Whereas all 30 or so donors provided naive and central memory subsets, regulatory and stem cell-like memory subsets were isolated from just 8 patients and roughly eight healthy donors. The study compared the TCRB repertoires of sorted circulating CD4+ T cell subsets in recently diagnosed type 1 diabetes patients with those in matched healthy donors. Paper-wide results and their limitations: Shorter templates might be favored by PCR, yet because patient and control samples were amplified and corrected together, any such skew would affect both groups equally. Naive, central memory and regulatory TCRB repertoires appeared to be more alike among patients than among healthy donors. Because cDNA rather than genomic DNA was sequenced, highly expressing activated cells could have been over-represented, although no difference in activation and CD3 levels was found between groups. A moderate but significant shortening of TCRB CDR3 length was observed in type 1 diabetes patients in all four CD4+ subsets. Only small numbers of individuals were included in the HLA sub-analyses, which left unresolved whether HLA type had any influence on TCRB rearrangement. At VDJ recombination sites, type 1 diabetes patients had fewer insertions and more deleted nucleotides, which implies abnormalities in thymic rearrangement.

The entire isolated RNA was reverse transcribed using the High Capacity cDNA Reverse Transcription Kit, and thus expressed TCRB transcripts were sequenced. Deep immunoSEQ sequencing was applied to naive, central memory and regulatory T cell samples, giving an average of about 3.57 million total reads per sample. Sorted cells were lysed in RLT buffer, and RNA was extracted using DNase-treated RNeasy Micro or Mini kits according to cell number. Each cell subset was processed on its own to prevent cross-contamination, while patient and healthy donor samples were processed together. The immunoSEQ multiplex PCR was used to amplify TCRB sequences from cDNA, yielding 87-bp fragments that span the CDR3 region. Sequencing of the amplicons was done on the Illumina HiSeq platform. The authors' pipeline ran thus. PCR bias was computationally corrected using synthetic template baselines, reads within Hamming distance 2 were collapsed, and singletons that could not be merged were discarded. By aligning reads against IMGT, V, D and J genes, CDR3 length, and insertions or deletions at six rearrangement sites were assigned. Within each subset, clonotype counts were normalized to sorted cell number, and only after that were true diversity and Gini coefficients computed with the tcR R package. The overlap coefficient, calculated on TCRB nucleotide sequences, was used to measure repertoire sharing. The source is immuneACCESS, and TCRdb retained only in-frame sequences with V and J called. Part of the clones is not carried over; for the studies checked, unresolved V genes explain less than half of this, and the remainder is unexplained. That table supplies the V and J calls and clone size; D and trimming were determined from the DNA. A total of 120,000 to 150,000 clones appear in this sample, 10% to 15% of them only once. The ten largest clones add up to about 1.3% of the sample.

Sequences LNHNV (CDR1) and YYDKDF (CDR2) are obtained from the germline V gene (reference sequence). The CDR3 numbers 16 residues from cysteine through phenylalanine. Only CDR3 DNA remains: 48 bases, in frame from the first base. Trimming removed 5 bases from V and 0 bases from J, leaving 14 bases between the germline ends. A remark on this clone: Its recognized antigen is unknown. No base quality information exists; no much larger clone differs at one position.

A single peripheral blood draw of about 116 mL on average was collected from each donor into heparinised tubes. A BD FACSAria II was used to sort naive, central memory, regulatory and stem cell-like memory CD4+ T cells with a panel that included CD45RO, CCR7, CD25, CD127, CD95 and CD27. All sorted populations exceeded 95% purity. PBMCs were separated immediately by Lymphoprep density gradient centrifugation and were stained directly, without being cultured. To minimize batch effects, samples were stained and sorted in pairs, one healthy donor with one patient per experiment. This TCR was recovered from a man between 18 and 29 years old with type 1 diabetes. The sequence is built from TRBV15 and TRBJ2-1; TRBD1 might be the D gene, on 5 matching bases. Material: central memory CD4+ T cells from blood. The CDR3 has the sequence CATSSVQGVSYNEQFF. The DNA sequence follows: TGTGCCACCAGCTCCGTGCAGGGCGTCTCCTACAATGAGCAGTTCTTC.